These T cell receptor beta chains were read from a single sample in a study of blood T cells in healthy people across ages. TCRdb ran MiXCR on the 5' RACE reads and lists one entry per CDR3 protein. The sample carries 800,000 or so distinct CDR3 sequences, about 62% recorded once. The sample consisted of blood. The receptors were sampled from a man aged 25-45 years in good health. Each CDR3 is given with its conserved first and last residue. A D gene is named only where the DNA matches it firmly. Part of the rows lack a size; the others show once, few, many or a class for expanded clones.

j_call | v_call | clone_size | d_call | cdr3_nt | cdr3_aa
TRBJ2-5 | TRBV2 | NA | TRBD1 | TGTGCCAGCAGTGAATGGACAGGGGTAGAGACCCAGTACTTC | CASSEWTGVETQYF
TRBJ1-4 | TRBV18 | NA | NA | TGTGCCAGCTCACCACCGGGGGTCCGAAATGAAAAACTGTTTTTT | CASSPPGVRNEKLFF
TRBJ2-5 | TRBV7-8 | NA | TRBD1 | TGTGCCAGCAGCCAACAGGGGAATTGGCAGTACTTC | CASSQQGNWQYF
TRBJ1-5 | TRBV5-6 | few | TRBD1 | TGTGCCAGCAGCCAGGGACAGCCTAATCAGCCCCAGCATTTT | CASSQGQPNQPQHF
TRBJ2-7 | TRBV15 | NA | NA | TGTGCCACCAGCAGAGGCGGACAGTCCTACGAGCAGTACTTC | CATSRGGQSYEQYF
TRBJ2-1 | TRBV4-3 | NA | TRBD2 | TGCGCCAGCAGCCAAGCCCTACGAGGGACTAGCGGCCAAGAGACCCAGTTCTTC | CASSQALRGTSGQETQFF
TRBJ2-7 | TRBV29-1 | NA | TRBD1 | TGCAGCGTTGTCCCGCAGGGGGCGGGTAACGAGCAGTACTTC | CSVVPQGAGNEQYF
TRBJ2-5 | TRBV6-1 | NA | NA | TGTGCCAGCAGTCCCTCGACGGCGTACCAGGAGACCCAGTACTTC | CASSPSTAYQETQYF
TRBJ2-1 | TRBV10-3 | NA | TRBD1 | TGTGCCATCAGTGAGTCAACAGGGGGTACGAATGAGCAGTTCTTC | CAISESTGGTNEQFF
TRBJ2-7 | TRBV28 | NA | NA | TGTGCCAGCAGTTTATTCCTACAGGGCTCCTACGAGCAGTACTTC | CASSLFLQGSYEQYF
TRBJ1-2 | TRBV29-1 | NA | TRBD1 | TGCAGCGTTGAGGGACAGGGACATGGCTACACCTTC | CSVEGQGHGYTF
TRBJ2-1 | TRBV6-1 | NA | TRBD1 | TGTGCACTAACAGAACCAGGGACAGGGGGCGATGAGCAGTTCTTC | CALTEPGTGGDEQFF
TRBJ1-6 | TRBV2 | NA | NA | TGTGCCAGCAGAAAGGACAGAGATAATTCACCCCTCCACTTT | CASRKDRDNSPLHF
TRBJ1-1 | TRBV28 | once | NA | TGTGCCAGCACCACTTTTAGGACAGATGAAGCTTTCTTT | CASTTFRTDEAFF
TRBJ2-7 | TRBV4-2 | few | TRBD1 | TGTGCCAGCAGCCAAGATCGGACAGGCCGCTCCTACGAGCAGTACTTC | CASSQDRTGRSYEQYF
TRBJ2-5 | TRBV20-1 | NA | NA | TGCAGTGCTAGGCTTCTAGGGCAAGAGACCCAGTACTTC | CSARLLGQETQYF
TRBJ1-1 | TRBV29-1 | NA | NA | TGCAGCGTTGAAGAAAATCCCCTAGGGACTGAAGCTTTCTTT | CSVEENPLGTEAFF
TRBJ1-2 | TRBV12-3/TRBV12-4 | NA | NA | TGTGCCAGCAGTTTAGCGCTTGGACAGTACCACACCTTC | CASSLALGQYHTF
TRBJ2-3 | TRBV7-3 | once | TRBD2 | TGTGCCAGCAGCTCCTTAGCGGGGGTAGCAGATACGCAGTATTTT | CASSSLAGVADTQYF
TRBJ1-4 | TRBV7-2 | few | NA | TGTGCCAGCAGCTACGGGGACTTTGAAAAACTGTTTTTT | CASSYGDFEKLFF
TRBJ2-5 | TRBV4-3 | few | TRBD2 | TGCGCCAGCAGCCGGAGTAGCGGGGGAGTGGGGGAGACCCAGTACTTC | CASSRSSGGVGETQYF
TRBJ2-1 | TRBV7-8 | NA | NA | TGTGCCAGCAGCTTAGTCAAGGTCAGAAACAATGAGCAGTTCTTC | CASSLVKVRNNEQFF
TRBJ2-7 | TRBV20-1 | NA | NA | TGCAGTGCGGGCCGGGGGACCGAGCAGTACTTC | CSAGRGTEQYF
TRBJ2-7 | TRBV9 | few | NA | TGTGCCAGCAGCTCGCAGGGGCTGAACGAGCAGTACTTC | CASSSQGLNEQYF
TRBJ2-1 | TRBV18 | NA | TRBD2 | TGTGCCAGCTCACCAACTGGGGGGGTCTCCTACGAGCAGTTCTTC | CASSPTGGVSYEQFF
TRBJ2-1 | TRBV28 | NA | NA | TGTGCCACCGACCTGGGGGTGGGAAAATCAAATGAGCAGTTCTTC | CATDLGVGKSNEQFF
TRBJ2-5 | TRBV6-4 | few | TRBD1 | TGTGCCAGCAGTGTGATTGGGACAGTTTCCCTACAAGAGACCCAGTACTTC | CASSVIGTVSLQETQYF
TRBJ1-1 | TRBV29-1 | few | TRBD1 | TGCAGCGCGGAGAACGGACAGGGGACGCCTGAAGCTTTCTTT | CSAENGQGTPEAFF
TRBJ2-7 | TRBV7-9 | NA | TRBD1 | TGTGCCAGCAGCACCAGGGACAGCTTCTCCTACGAGCAGTACTTC | CASSTRDSFSYEQYF
TRBJ1-2 | TRBV9 | few | NA | TGTGCCAGCAGCCCTGTTGAAGTGAGATATGGCTACACCTTC | CASSPVEVRYGYTF
TRBJ2-5 | TRBV29-1 | few | NA | TGCAGCGTTCTAGGAGAGACCCAGTACTTC | CSVLGETQYF
TRBJ1-1 | TRBV6-2/TRBV6-3 | NA | NA | TGTGCCAGCAGTTCTCAGGGTTATGCTTTCTTT | CASSSQGYAFF
TRBJ1-6 | TRBV20-1 | NA | NA | TGCAGTGCTAGAGATGGGGGGACCGATTATAATTCACCCCTCCACTTT | CSARDGGTDYNSPLHF
TRBJ2-7 | TRBV6-6 | few | TRBD2 | TGTGCCAGCAGTGGAGGGACTAGCGGGGGATCCTACGAGCAGTACTTC | CASSGGTSGGSYEQYF
TRBJ1-5 | TRBV2 | NA | NA | TGTGCCAGCAGTTGGGACGTTAGCAATCAGCCCCAGCATTTT | CASSWDVSNQPQHF
TRBJ2-1 | TRBV4-3 | NA | TRBD2 | TGCGCCAGCAGCCAAGCGGCTAGCGGGGGATACAATGAGCAGTTCTTC | CASSQAASGGYNEQFF
TRBJ1-5 | TRBV5-1 | once | TRBD1 | TGCGCCAGCAGCTTTGGACAGGGAAGCAATCAGCCCCAGCATTTT | CASSFGQGSNQPQHF
TRBJ2-3 | TRBV4-3 | NA | NA | TGCGCCAGCAGCAAATATAGGAGCCCGCCCCAGTATTTT | CASSKYRSPPQYF
TRBJ1-2 | TRBV27 | NA | NA | TGTGCCAGCAGTTTAAGGATGGGGGAGGGCTATGGCTACACCTTC | CASSLRMGEGYGYTF
TRBJ2-7 | TRBV9 | NA | TRBD1 | TGTGCCAGCAGCGTCGGACAGGGGAAGTCCTACGAGCAGTACTTC | CASSVGQGKSYEQYF
TRBJ2-7 | TRBV29-1 | NA | NA | TGCAGCGTTGGCCCCGTTCTAACGAGCTCCTACGAGCAGTACTTC | CSVGPVLTSSYEQYF
TRBJ1-1 | TRBV6-2/TRBV6-3 | NA | NA | TGTGCCAGCAGCCTCGCCGGCGGGGCAGATGGAGCTTTCTTT | CASSLAGGADGAFF
TRBJ2-1 | TRBV10-3 | few | NA | TGTGCCATCAGTGAGTCTCAAGGGGGTGAGCAGTTCTTC | CAISESQGGEQFF
TRBJ1-2 | TRBV29-1 | NA | NA | TGCAGCGTTGAACGACAGACCTATGGCTACACCTTC | CSVERQTYGYTF
TRBJ2-7 | TRBV28 | NA | NA | TGTGCCAGCAGTTGGAGCGGCGTCGGGGACGAGCAGTACTTC | CASSWSGVGDEQYF